This TCR beta chain was documented in a study of CD8 T cells in Susac syndrome. The V gene lost 2 bases and the J gene lost 0 bases, with 7 bases spanning the gap. The CDR3 sequence is 14 residues long. Germline V lookup: CDR1 SNHLY, CDR2 FYNNEI. Reverse transcription of roughly 0.5 to 1 ug RNA used random hexamers. The amplification used immunoSEQ multiplex PCR on TCR beta CDR3; it spanned 54 Vbeta and 13 Jbeta. TCRdb reanalysed the immunoSEQ multiplex PCR reads using MiXCR and keeps one entry per CDR3 protein. The sample has just over 300,000 distinct CDR3 sequences; 92% are singletons. The sample consisted of CD4+ T cells from PBMCs. V and J are TRBV2 and TRBJ1-2, with D uncertain. The source of this sequence is a human donor with multiple sclerosis. As DNA, the CDR3 is TGTGCCAGCAGTGAATTTACACCTAACTATGGCTACACCTTC. This sequence encodes CASSEFTPNYGYTF.